This T cell receptor beta chain emerged from a study of CD8 T cells in Susac syndrome. The CDR3 loop spans 14 amino acids. V was pared by 2 bases and J by 8 bases, with 15 bases between. The germline gives CDR1 KGHSH, CDR2 LQKENI. Study results and caveats: The TCR sequencing and HLA analysis in the study involved a relatively small number of individuals, as the study acknowledged.

Roughly 0.45 to 1 ug RNA was reverse transcribed with random hexamers. The amplification used immunoSEQ multiplex PCR on TCR beta CDR3; it spanned 54 Vbeta and 13 Jbeta. TCRdb reprocessed the immunoSEQ multiplex PCR reads via MiXCR and lists one record per CDR3 protein. This sample yields 140,000 to 150,000 distinct CDR3 sequences, of which less than 95% are seen a single time; about 0.076% belongs to the top ten. Comment on this clonotype: Antigen: not known.

TCR beta sequences were obtained from blood CD8+ and CD4+ T cells. TEMRA cells were FACS-enriched, unlike CD8+ and CD4+ T cells, which were negatively isolated. This clonotype was obtained from a human donor in good health. The source material was CD4+ T cells from PBMCs. J is TRBJ1-2 and V is TRBV18; D gene uncertain. The CDR3 protein is CASSPDAPSRGYTF. The CDR3 DNA reads as TGTGCCAGCTCACCAGATGCCCCCAGTAGGGGCTACACCTTC.